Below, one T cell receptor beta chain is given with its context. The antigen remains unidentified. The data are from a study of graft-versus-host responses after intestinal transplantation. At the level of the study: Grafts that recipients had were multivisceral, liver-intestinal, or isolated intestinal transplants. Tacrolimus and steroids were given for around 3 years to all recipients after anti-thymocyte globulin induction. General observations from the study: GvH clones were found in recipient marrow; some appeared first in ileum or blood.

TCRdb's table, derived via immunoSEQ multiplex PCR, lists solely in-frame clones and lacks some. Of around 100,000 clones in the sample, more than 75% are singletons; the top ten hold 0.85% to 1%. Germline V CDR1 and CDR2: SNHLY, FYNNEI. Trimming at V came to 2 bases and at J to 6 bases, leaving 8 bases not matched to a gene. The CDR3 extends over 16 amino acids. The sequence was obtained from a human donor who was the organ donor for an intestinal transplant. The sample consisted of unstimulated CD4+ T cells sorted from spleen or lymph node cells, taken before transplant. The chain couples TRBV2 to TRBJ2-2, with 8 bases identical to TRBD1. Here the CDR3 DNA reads TGTGCCAGCAGTGAACAGGGGGCCGGGCAGTCCGGGGAGCTGTTTTTT. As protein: CASSEQGAGQSGELFF. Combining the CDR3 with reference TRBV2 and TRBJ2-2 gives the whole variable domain EPEVTQTPSHQVTQMGQEVILRCVPISNHLYFYWYRQILGQKVEFLVSFYNNEISEKSEIFDDQFSVERPDGSNFTLKIRSTKLEDSAMYFCASSEQGAGQSGELFFGEGSRLTVL.